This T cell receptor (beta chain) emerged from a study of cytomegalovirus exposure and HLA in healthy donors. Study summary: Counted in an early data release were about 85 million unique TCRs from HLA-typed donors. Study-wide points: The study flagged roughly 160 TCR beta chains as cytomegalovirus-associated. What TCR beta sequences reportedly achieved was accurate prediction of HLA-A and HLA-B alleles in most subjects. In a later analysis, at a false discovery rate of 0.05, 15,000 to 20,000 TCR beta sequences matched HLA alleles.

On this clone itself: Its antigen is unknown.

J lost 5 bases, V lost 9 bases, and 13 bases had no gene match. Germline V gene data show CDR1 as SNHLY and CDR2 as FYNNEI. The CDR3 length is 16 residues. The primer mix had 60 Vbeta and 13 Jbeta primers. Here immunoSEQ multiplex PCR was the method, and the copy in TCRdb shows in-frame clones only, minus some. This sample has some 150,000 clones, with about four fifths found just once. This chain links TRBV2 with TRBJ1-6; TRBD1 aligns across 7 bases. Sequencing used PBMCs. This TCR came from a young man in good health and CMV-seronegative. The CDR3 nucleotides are TGTGCCAGTAGCCCCTTGACAGGGATGCATAATTCACCCCTCCACTTT. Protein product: CASSPLTGMHNSPLHF.